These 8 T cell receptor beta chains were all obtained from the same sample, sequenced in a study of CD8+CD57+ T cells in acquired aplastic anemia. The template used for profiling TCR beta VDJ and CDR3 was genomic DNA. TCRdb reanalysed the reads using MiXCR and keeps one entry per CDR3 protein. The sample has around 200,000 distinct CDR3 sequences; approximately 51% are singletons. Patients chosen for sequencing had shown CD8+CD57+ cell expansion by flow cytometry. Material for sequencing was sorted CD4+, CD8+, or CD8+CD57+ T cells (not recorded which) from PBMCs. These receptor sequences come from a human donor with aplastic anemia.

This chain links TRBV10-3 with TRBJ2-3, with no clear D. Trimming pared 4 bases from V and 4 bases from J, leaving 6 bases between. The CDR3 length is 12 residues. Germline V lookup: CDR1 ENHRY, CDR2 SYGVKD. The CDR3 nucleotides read TGTGCCATCAGTGTTGGGGCAGATACGCAGTATTTT. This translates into CAISVGADTQYF.

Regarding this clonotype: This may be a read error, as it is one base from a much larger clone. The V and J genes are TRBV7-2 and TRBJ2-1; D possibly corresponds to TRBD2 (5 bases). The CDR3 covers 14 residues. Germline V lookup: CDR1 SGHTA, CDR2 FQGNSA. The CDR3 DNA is TGTGCCAGCGGCCCCCGCGCCGGGGTCGGTGAGCGGTTCTTC. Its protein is CASGPRAGVGERFF.

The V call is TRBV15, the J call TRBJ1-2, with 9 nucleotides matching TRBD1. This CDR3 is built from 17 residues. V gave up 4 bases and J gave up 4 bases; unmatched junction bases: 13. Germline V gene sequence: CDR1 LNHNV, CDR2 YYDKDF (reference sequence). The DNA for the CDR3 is TGTGCCACCAGCATACTACCCGGGACAGGGCTCGCCTATGGCTACACCTTC. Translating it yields CATSILPGTGLAYGYTF.

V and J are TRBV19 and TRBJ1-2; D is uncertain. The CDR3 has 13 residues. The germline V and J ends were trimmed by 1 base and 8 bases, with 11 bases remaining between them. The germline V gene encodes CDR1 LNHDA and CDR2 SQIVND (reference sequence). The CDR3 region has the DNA TGTGCCAGTAGTATAGGTAACTCCGCCGGCTACACCTTC. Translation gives CASSIGNSAGYTF.

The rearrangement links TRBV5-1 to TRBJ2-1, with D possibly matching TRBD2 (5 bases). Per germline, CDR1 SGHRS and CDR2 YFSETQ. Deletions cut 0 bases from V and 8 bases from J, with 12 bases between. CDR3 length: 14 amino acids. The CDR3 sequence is CASSLAGLSHEQFF. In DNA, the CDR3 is TGCGCCAGCAGCTTGGCTGGACTTTCCCATGAGCAGTTCTTC.

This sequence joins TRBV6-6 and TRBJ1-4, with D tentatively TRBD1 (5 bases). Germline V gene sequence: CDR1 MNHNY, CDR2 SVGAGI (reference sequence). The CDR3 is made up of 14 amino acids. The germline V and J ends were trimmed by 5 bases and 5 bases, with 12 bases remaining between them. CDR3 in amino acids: CASSQPDRNEKLFF. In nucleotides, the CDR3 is TGTGCCAGCAGTCAACCAGACAGAAATGAAAAACTGTTTTTT.

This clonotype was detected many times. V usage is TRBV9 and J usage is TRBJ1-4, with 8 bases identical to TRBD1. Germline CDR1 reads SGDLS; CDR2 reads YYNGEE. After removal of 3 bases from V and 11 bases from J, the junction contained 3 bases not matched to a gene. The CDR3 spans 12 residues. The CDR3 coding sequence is TGTGCCAGCAGCGCTACAGGGGGGAAACTGTTTTTT. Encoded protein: CASSATGGKLFF.

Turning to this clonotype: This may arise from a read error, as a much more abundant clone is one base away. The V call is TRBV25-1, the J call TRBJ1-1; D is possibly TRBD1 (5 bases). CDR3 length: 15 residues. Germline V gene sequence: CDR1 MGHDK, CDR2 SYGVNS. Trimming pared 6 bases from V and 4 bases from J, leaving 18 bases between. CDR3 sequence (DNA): TGTGCCAGCAGCTGGGGGTTGGAGTGGATCACTGAAGCTTTCTTT. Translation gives CASSWGLEWITEAFF.